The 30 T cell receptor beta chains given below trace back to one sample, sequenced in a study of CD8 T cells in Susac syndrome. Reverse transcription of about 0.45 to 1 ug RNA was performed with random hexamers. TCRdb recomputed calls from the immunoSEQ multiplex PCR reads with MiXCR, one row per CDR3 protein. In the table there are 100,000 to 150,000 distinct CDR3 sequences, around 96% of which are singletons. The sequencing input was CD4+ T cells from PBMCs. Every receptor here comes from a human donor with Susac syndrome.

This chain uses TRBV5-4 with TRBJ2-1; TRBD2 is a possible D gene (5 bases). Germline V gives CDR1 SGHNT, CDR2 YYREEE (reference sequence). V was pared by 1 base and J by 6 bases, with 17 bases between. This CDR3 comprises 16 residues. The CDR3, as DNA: TGTGCCAGCAGCTTGAGTGGGAGACGTTCCCTCAATGAGCAGTTCTTC. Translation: CASSLSGRRSLNEQFF.

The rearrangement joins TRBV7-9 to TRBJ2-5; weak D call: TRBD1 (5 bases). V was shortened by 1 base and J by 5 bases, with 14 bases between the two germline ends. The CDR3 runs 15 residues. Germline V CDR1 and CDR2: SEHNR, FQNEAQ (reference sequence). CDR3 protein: CASSLDAGNVETQYF. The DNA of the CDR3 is TGTGCCAGCAGCTTAGACGCAGGGAACGTCGAGACCCAGTACTTC.

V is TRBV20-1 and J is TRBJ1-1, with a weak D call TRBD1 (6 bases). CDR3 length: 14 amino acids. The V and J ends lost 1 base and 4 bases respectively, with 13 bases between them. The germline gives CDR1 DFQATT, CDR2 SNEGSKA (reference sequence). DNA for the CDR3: TGCAGTGCTAGAGTAGGGGGGGGAGGCACTGAAGCTTTCTTT. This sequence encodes CSARVGGGGTEAFF.

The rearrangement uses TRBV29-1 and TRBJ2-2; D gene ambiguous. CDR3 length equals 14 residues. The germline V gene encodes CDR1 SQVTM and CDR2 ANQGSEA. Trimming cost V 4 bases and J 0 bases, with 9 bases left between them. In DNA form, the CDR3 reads TGCAGCGTTGTGCTACACTCGAACACCGGGGAGCTGTTTTTT. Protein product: CSVVLHSNTGELFF.

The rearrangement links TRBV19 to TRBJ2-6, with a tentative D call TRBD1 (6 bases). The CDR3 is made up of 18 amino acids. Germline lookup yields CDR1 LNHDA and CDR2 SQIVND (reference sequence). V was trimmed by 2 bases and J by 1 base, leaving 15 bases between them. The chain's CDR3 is CASSIKGQGLSGANVLTF. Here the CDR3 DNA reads TGTGCCAGTAGTATAAAGGGGCAGGGGTTATCTGGGGCCAACGTCCTGACTTTC.

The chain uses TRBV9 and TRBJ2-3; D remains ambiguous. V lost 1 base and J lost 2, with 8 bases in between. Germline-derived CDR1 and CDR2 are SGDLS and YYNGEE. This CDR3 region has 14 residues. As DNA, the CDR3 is TGTGCCAGCAGCGTAACGGACCTCACAGATACGCAGTATTTT. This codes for CASSVTDLTDTQYF. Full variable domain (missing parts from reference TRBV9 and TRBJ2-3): DSGVTQTPKHLITATGQRVTLRCSPRSGDLSVYWYQQSLDQGLQFLIQYYNGEERAKGNILERFSAQQFPDLHSELNLSSLELGDSALYFCASSVTDLTDTQYFGPGTRLTVL.

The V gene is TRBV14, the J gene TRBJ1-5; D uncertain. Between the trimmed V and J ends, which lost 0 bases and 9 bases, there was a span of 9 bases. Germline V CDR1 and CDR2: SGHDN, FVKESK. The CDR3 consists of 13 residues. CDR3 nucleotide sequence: TGTGCCAGCAGCCAAGAACCTTGGGGGCCCCAGCATTTT. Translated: CASSQEPWGPQHF.

This CDR3 reads CSAQGGPSNQPQHF. The CDR3 DNA is TGCAGTGCCCAAGGCGGACCTAGCAATCAGCCCCAGCATTTT. The chain recombines TRBV20-1 with TRBJ1-5; no reliable D call. Germline CDR1 and CDR2: DFQATT and SNEGSKA (reference sequence). V was pared by 6 bases and J by 0 bases, with 12 bases between. The CDR3 has 14 residues.

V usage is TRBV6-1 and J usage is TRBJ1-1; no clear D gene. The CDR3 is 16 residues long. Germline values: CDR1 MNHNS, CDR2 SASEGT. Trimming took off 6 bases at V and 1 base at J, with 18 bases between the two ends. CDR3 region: CASSPPPEWRNTEAFF. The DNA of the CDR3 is TGTGCCAGCAGCCCTCCACCAGAGTGGAGGAACACTGAAGCTTTCTTT.

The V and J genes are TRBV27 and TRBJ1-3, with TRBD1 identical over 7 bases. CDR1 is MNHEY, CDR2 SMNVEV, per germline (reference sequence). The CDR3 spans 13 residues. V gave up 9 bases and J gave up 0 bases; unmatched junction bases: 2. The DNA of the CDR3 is TGTGCCAGGGGGACAGACTCTGGAAACACCATATATTTT. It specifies CARGTDSGNTIYF.

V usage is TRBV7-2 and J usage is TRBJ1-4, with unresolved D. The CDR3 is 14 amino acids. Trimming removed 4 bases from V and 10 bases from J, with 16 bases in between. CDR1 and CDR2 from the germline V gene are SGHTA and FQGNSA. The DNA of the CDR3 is TGTGCCAGCAGCTCGGACGCCCGCCTTGGAAAACTGTTTTTT. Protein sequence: CASSSDARLGKLFF.

CDR3 nucleotide sequence: TGCGCCAGCAGCCAAAATAGCGGGAGCTCCTACAATGAGCAGTTCTTC. It codes for CASSQNSGSSYNEQFF. The chain has TRBV5-1 and TRBJ2-1; 9 positions agree with TRBD2. The CDR3 spans 16 residues. Trimming cost V 4 bases and J 0 bases; bases outside gene matches: 5. Germline assignment: CDR1 SGHRS and CDR2 YFSETQ.

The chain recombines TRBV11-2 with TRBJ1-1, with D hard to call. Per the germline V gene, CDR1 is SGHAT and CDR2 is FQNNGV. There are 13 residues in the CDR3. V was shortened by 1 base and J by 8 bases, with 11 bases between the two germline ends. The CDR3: CASSLVAVGEAFF. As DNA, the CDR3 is TGTGCCAGCAGCTTAGTCGCTGTGGGGGAAGCTTTCTTT. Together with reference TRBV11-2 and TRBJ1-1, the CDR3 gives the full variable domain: EAGVAQSPRYKIIEKRQSVAFWCNPISGHATLYWYQQILGQGPKLLIQFQNNGVVDDSQLPKDRFSAERLKGVDSTLKIQPAKLEDSAVYLCASSLVAVGEAFFGQGTRLTVV.

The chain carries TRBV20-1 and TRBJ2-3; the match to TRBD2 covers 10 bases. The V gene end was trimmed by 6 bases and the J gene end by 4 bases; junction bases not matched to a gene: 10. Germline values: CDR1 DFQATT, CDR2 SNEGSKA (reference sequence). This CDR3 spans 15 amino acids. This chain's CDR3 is CSAPGPSGRPDTQYF. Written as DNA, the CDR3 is TGCAGTGCCCCCGGGCCTAGCGGGAGACCAGATACGCAGTATTTT.

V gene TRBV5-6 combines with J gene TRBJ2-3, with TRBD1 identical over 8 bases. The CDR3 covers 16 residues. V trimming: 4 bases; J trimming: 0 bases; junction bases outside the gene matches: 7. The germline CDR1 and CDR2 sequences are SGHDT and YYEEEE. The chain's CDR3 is CASSLRWDRSTDTQYF. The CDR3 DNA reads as TGTGCCAGCAGCCTGCGGTGGGACAGGAGCACAGATACGCAGTATTTT. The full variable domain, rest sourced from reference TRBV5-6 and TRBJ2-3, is DAGVTQSPTHLIKTRGQQVTLRCSPKSGHDTVSWYQQALGQGPQFIFQYYEEEERQRGNFPDRFSGHQFPNYSSELNVNALLLGDSALYLCASSLRWDRSTDTQYFGPGTRLTVL.

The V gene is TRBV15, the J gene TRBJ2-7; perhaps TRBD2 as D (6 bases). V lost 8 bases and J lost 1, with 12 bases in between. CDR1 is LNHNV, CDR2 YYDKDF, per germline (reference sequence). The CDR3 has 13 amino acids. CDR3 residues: CATAGGRSYEQYF. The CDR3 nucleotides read TGTGCCACCGCCGGAGGGCGGTCCTACGAGCAGTACTTC.

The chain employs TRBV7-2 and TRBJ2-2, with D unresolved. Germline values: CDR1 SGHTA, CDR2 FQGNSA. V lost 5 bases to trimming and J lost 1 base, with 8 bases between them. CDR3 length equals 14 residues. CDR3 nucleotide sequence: TGTGCCAGCAGCCCCCCTGGGAACACCGGGGAGCTGTTTTTT. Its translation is CASSPPGNTGELFF. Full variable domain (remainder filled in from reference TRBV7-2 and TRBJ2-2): GAGVSQSPSNKVTEKGKDVELRCDPISGHTALYWYRQSLGQGLEFLIYFQGNSAPDKSGLPSDRFSAERTGGSVSTLTIQRTQQEDSAVYLCASSPPGNTGELFFGEGSRLTVL.

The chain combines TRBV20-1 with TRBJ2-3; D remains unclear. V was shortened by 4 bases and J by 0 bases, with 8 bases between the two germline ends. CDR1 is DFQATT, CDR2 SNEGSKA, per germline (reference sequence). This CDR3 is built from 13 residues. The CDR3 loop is CSAKAESTDTQYF. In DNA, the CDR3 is TGCAGTGCTAAGGCGGAGAGCACAGATACGCAGTATTTT.

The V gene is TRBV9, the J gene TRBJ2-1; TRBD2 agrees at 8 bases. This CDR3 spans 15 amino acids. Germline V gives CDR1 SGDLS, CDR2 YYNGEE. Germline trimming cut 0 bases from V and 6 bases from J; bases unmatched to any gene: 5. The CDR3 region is CASSVAGGVANEQFF. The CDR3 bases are TGTGCCAGCAGCGTAGCGGGAGGGGTCGCCAATGAGCAGTTCTTC.

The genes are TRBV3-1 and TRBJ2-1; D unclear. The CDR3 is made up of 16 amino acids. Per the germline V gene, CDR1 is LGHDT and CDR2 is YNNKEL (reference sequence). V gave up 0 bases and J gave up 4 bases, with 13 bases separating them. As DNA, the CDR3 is TGTGCCAGCAGCCAAGATCGCCTCCTCTTATACAATGAGCAGTTCTTC. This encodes CASSQDRLLLYNEQFF.

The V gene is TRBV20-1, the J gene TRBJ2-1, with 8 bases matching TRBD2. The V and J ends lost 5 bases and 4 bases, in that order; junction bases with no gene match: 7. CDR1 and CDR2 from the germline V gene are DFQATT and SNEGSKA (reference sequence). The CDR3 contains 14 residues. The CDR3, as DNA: TGCAGTGCTGATAAGCGGGAGAGATACAATGAGCAGTTCTTC. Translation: CSADKRERYNEQFF.

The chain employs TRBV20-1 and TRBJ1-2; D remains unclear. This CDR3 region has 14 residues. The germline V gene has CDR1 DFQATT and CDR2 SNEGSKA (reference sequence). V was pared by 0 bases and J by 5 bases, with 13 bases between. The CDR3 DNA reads TGCAGTGCTAGAGATCCAACAGCAAAGTATGGCTACACCTTC. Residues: CSARDPTAKYGYTF.

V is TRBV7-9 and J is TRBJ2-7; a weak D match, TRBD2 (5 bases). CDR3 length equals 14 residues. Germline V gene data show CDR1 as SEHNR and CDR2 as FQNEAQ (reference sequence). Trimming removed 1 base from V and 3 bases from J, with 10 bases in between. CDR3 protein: CASSLEGLRYEQYF. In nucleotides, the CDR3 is TGTGCCAGCAGCTTAGAAGGACTCCGCTACGAGCAGTACTTC. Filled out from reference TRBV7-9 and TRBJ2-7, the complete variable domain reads DTGVSQNPRHKITKRGQNVTFRCDPISEHNRLYWYRQTLGQGPEFLTYFQNEAQLEKSRLLSDRFSAERPKGSFSTLEIQRTEQGDSAMYLCASSLEGLRYEQYFGPGTRLTVT.

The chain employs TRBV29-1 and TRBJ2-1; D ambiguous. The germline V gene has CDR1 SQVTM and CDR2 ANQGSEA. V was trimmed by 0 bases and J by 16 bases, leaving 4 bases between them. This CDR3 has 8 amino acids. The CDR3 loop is CSVEDQFF. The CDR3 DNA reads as TGCAGCGTTGAAGATCAATTCTTC.

The CDR3 nucleotides are TGCGCCAGCAGCTTGGATACGAACACTGAAGCTTTCTTT. Encoded protein: CASSLDTNTEAFF. The chain uses TRBV5-1 and TRBJ1-1; D is unresolved. The CDR3 extends over 13 amino acids. The germline CDR1 and CDR2 sequences are SGHRS and YFSETQ. Trimming took off 0 bases at V and 1 base at J, with 4 bases between the two ends.

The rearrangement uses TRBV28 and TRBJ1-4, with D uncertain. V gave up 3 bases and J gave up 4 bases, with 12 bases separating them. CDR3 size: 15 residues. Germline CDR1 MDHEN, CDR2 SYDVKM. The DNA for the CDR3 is TGTGCCAGCAGTTTCATGACAAGGGATAATGAAAAACTGTTTTTT. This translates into CASSFMTRDNEKLFF.

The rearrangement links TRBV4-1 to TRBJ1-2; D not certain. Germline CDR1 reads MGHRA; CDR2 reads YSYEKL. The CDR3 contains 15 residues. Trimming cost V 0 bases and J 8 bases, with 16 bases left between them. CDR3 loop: CASSQESLQPLGYTF. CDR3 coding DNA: TGCGCCAGCAGCCAAGAGAGTCTCCAGCCCCTCGGCTACACCTTC.

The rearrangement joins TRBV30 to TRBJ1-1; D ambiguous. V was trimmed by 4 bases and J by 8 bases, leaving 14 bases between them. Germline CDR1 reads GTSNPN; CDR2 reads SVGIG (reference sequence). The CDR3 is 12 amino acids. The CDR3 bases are TGTGCCTGGAAGTGGCAGAGGCTCGAAGCTTTCTTT. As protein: CAWKWQRLEAFF.

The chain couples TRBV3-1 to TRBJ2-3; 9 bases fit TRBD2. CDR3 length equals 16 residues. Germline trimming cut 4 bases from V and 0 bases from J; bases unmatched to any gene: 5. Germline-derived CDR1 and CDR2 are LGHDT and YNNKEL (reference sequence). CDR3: CASSPLAGTSTDTQYF. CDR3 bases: TGTGCCAGCAGCCCCCTAGCGGGAACAAGCACAGATACGCAGTATTTT.

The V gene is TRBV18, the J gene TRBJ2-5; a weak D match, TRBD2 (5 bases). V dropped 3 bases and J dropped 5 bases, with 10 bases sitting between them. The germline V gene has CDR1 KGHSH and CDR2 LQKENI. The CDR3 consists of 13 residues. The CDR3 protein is CASSPGDKETQYF. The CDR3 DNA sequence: TGTGCCAGCTCACCCGGGGATAAGGAGACCCAGTACTTC.